Sequencing of this TCR beta chain was carried out in a study of T-cell reconstitution after alpha-beta-depleted transplantation in children. Germline lookup yields CDR1 SNHLY and CDR2 FYNNEI. The CDR3 is 14 amino acids. With V trimmed by 2 bases and J by 7 bases, 6 bases remained unmatched. This sample's TCRbeta library carried unique molecular identifier barcodes. One entry per CDR3 protein results from TCRdb running MiXCR on the PCR reads. In the table there are some 200,000 distinct CDR3 sequences, about 14% of which are singletons. There are a few counts of this clonotype. This rearrangement joins TRBV2 to TRBJ1-2; 8 positions match TRBD1. The source of this sequence is a human donor who donated a stem cell graft to a child with acute lymphoblastic leukemia. The sample was PBMCs from the stem cell graft donor, taken from the stem cell graft. CDR3 coding DNA: TGTGCCAGCAGTGAACAAGGACAGGGCCCTGGCTACACCTTC. It yields the protein CASSEQGQGPGYTF.